These 10 T cell receptor beta chains were all obtained from the same sample, sequenced in a study of Tregs in tolerant kidney transplant recipients. Method: immunoSEQ multiplex PCR; TCRdb's copy keeps in-frame clones and lacks some. This table has under 95,000 clones, approximately 89% appearing once. Material: Tregs from blood, obtained before the transplant. All receptors derive from a human donor who received a combined kidney and bone marrow transplant.

The chain couples TRBV28 to TRBJ2-3; 13 bases match TRBD2. Unmatched junction bases numbered 6, after V lost 6 bases and J lost 6 bases. Germline V lookup: CDR1 MDHEN, CDR2 SYDVKM. The CDR3 covers 15 residues. CDR3 in DNA: TGTGCCAGCAGCGTTACTAGCGGGAGGGCTGATACGCAGTATTTT. Protein sequence: CASSVTSGRADTQYF.

The chain combines TRBV7-2 with TRBJ2-5; 11 positions match TRBD2. The J call may be incorrect, as the DNA end agrees better with TRBJ2-7. Germline V gene sequence: CDR1 SGHTA, CDR2 FQGNSA. The CDR3 loop spans 15 amino acids. CDR3 residues: CASSPGLADSYEQYF. CDR3 bases: TGTGCCAGCAGCCCGGGACTAGCGGACTCCTACGAGCAGTACTTC.

This clone was observed once. The chain recombines TRBV14 with TRBJ1-4, with 9 bases lining up with TRBD1. Trimming took 0 bases from V and 8 from J; bases not matched to a gene: 7. The CDR3 loop spans 16 amino acids. CDR1 is SGHDN, CDR2 FVKESK, per germline. CDR3 loop: CASSQDVFGTGEKLFF. The CDR3 DNA is TGTGCCAGCAGCCAAGATGTCTTCGGGACAGGGGAAAAACTGTTTTTT.

The V gene is TRBV6-6, the J gene TRBJ1-1; a weak D match, TRBD1 (6 bases). V was pared by 4 bases and J by 2 bases, with 11 bases between. Germline V gene lookup returns CDR1 MNHNY and CDR2 SVGAGI (reference sequence). The CDR3 consists of 14 residues. The CDR3 here is CASSSQGSNTEAFF. In DNA form, the CDR3 reads TGTGCCAGCAGTTCTCAGGGGTCTAACACTGAAGCTTTCTTT.

This rearrangement joins TRBV29-1 to TRBJ1-3; D is uncertain. Germline values: CDR1 SQVTM, CDR2 ANQGSEA. The CDR3 runs 14 residues. V was pared by 3 bases and J by 0 bases, with 9 bases between. The chain's CDR3 is CSVDRGISGNTIYF. CDR3 coding DNA: TGCAGCGTTGATCGGGGAATCTCTGGAAACACCATATATTTT.

This clone has just one count. CDR3 nucleotides: TGTGCCTGGTCCCATAGCGGACTCTGGGAGACCCAGTACTTC. Amino acids: CAWSHSGLWETQYF. The chain links TRBV30 to TRBJ2-5; D might be TRBD2 (6 bases). Looked up from germline, CDR1 is GTSNPN and CDR2 is SVGIG (reference sequence). V was cut by 5 bases and J by 5 bases, with 18 bases left in between. This CDR3 is 14 amino acids long.

The genes are TRBV28 and TRBJ1-3; D unresolved. The V gene lost 5 bases and the J gene lost 1 base, with 15 bases spanning the gap. The CDR3 has 16 amino acids. Germline values: CDR1 MDHEN, CDR2 SYDVKM. CDR3 DNA sequence: TGTGCCAGCAGTCCTATAGGGTCTGAATCTGGAAACACCATATATTTT. Translated: CASSPIGSESGNTIYF.

This chain uses TRBV5-1 with TRBJ2-1, with 10 bases aligning to TRBD2. From germline, CDR1 is SGHRS and CDR2 YFSETQ. V dropped 0 bases and J dropped 8; count of bases not matched to a gene: 8. The CDR3 is 16 residues long. CDR3 coding DNA: TGCGCCAGCAGCTTGGTTATGGCTAGCGGGAGTCATGAGCAGTTCTTC. It encodes CASSLVMASGSHEQFF. The full variable domain, its missing parts supplied by reference TRBV5-1 and TRBJ2-1, is KAGVTQTPRYLIKTRGQQVTLSCSPISGHRSVSWYQQTPGQGLQFLFEYFSETQRNKGNFPGRFSGRQFSNSRSEMNVSTLELGDSALYLCASSLVMASGSHEQFFGPGTRLTVL.

This chain uses TRBV7-2 with TRBJ2-7; D not resolved. CDR1 and CDR2 (germline): SGHTA, FQGNSA. V was cut by 2 bases and J by 7 bases, with 12 bases left in between. This CDR3 spans 13 amino acids. The CDR3 region is CASSLLGKGEQYF. The CDR3 bases are TGTGCCAGCAGCTTACTAGGGAAGGGAGAGCAGTACTTC.

The V and J genes are TRBV6-1 and TRBJ1-2, with 10 bases identical to TRBD1. The junction had 3 bases not matched to a gene; V was cut back by 6 bases and J by 5 bases. CDR1 MNHNS and CDR2 SASEGT come from the germline V gene. The CDR3 has 13 amino acids. The DNA for the CDR3 is TGTGCCAGCAGGACAGGGGGCACTTATGGCTACACCTTC. Its translation: CASRTGGTYGYTF.